The 15 T cell receptor beta chains below come from one sample, sequenced in a study of blood T cell repertoires in COVID-19. Libraries were prepared by immunoSEQ multiplex PCR; TCRdb keeps only in-frame clonotypes and omits some of them. The sample lists 150,000 or so clones, under 85% occurring once. The sequenced sample was PBMCs or T cells enriched from blood (not recorded which). Receptors originate from a middle-aged man who had recovered from COVID-19.

V is TRBV4-2 and J is TRBJ1-2; TRBD1 might be the D (5 bases). The germline V and J ends were trimmed by 0 bases and 3 bases, with 14 bases remaining between them. Germline lookup yields CDR1 LGHNA and CDR2 YNFKEQ. This CDR3 spans 16 amino acids. CDR3 sequence (DNA): TGTGCCAGCAGCCAAGATGGGGCAGCGAATCACTATGGCTACACCTTC. As protein: CASSQDGAANHYGYTF.

This clone was seen only once. The chain recombines TRBV12-3 or TRBV12-4 with TRBJ1-1, with D possibly TRBD1 on 6 matching bases. This CDR3 has 13 amino acids. Trimming removed 7 bases from V and 4 bases from J, with 13 bases in between. CDR3 region: CASTAGVITEAFF. The CDR3 DNA follows: TGTGCCAGCACCGCAGGGGTAATCACTGAAGCTTTCTTT.

V is TRBV19 and J is TRBJ2-7, with 7 bases aligning to TRBD2. With V trimmed by 4 bases and J by 3 bases, 3 bases remained unmatched. This CDR3 has 13 residues. Per the germline V gene, CDR1 is LNHDA and CDR2 is SQIVND (reference sequence). The CDR3 DNA is TGTGCCAGTAGTAGCCGGGGGGACTACGAGCAGTACTTC. This codes for CASSSRGDYEQYF.

The rearrangement uses TRBV27 and TRBJ2-3, with D perhaps matching TRBD2 (6 bases). Trimming took off 1 base at V and 4 bases at J, with 12 bases between the two ends. Germline V gene lookup returns CDR1 MNHEY and CDR2 SMNVEV (reference sequence). CDR3 length equals 15 residues. The CDR3 DNA sequence: TGTGCCAGCAGTTTATATGGGACTGCGGCAGATACGCAGTATTTT. Protein: CASSLYGTAADTQYF.

The V gene is TRBV4-1, the J gene TRBJ2-7, with D perhaps matching TRBD1 (5 bases). Germline CDR1 reads MGHRA; CDR2 reads YSYEKL. The CDR3 runs to 13 residues. The V end was cut by 0 bases, the J end by 6 bases, with 9 bases between. CDR3 in DNA: TGCGCCAGCAGCCAAGATAGGGGCCGCGAGCAGTACTTC. It is translated as CASSQDRGREQYF.

V is TRBV7-2 and J is TRBJ1-5; D not resolved. Trimming pared 6 bases from V and 3 bases from J, leaving 15 bases between. CDR3 length: 15 residues. Germline loops: CDR1 SGHTA, CDR2 FQGNSA. CDR3 sequence reads: CASSRTPGDNQPQHF. In DNA form, the CDR3 reads TGTGCCAGCAGTAGGACCCCGGGAGACAATCAGCCCCAGCATTTT. The full variable domain, rest sourced from reference TRBV7-2 and TRBJ1-5, is GAGVSQSPSNKVTEKGKDVELRCDPISGHTALYWYRQSLGQGLEFLIYFQGNSAPDKSGLPSDRFSAERTGGSVSTLTIQRTQQEDSAVYLCASSRTPGDNQPQHFGDGTRLSIL.

The CDR3 here is CASSIRGRGHAIQYF. The CDR3 region has the DNA TGTGCCAGCAGCATAAGGGGCAGGGGGCATGCCATTCAGTACTTC. V is TRBV7-9 and J is TRBJ2-4; 8 positions match TRBD1. This CDR3 contains 15 residues. Germline CDR1 is SEHNR and CDR2 is FQNEAQ (reference sequence). V trimming: 5 bases; J trimming: 9 bases; junction bases outside the gene matches: 12.

The chain combines TRBV2 with TRBJ1-1; tentative D call: TRBD1 (6 bases). Germline V gives CDR1 SNHLY, CDR2 FYNNEI. Trimming stripped 6 bases from V and 5 bases from J, with 16 bases between. This CDR3 comprises 14 residues. CDR3 sequence reads: CASSYITGQTEAFF. The CDR3 coding sequence is TGTGCCAGCAGCTACATTACAGGGCAGACTGAAGCTTTCTTT.

The V call is TRBV5-6, the J call TRBJ1-5, with D perhaps TRBD1 (5 bases). Germline V gene sequence: CDR1 SGHDT, CDR2 YYEEEE. This CDR3 region has 17 residues. V was cut by 4 bases and J by 4 bases, with 21 bases left in between. CDR3 in amino acids: CASSDGQRQLGNQPQHF. The CDR3 DNA follows: TGTGCCAGCAGCGACGGACAAAGGCAGCTAGGGAATCAGCCCCAGCATTTT. Using reference TRBV5-6 and TRBJ1-5 for the parts outside the CDR3, the full variable domain is DAGVTQSPTHLIKTRGQQVTLRCSPKSGHDTVSWYQQALGQGPQFIFQYYEEEERQRGNFPDRFSGHQFPNYSSELNVNALLLGDSALYLCASSDGQRQLGNQPQHFGDGTRLSIL.

This clone was recorded only once. V gene TRBV12-3 or TRBV12-4 combines with J gene TRBJ2-7, with D tentatively TRBD1 (5 bases). The CDR3 consists of 13 residues. V was trimmed by 7 bases and J by 0 bases, leaving 10 bases between them. The CDR3 DNA is TGTGCCAGCACCGAAGGGGTCTCCTACGAGCAGTACTTC. Its translation: CASTEGVSYEQYF.

This rearrangement joins TRBV5-4 to TRBJ2-7; TRBD1 is a possible D gene (5 bases). The CDR3 covers 14 residues. CDR1 SGHNT and CDR2 YYREEE come from the germline V gene (reference sequence). V dropped 1 base and J dropped 5 bases, with 13 bases sitting between them. The CDR3, as DNA: TGTGCCAGCAGCTTGAACGGGCAGGGTGACGAGCAGTACTTC. This translates into CASSLNGQGDEQYF.

The V call is TRBV19, the J call TRBJ2-1; TRBD1 is a possible D gene (5 bases). Trimming took 4 bases from V and 5 from J, leaving 18 bases between them. The CDR3 length is 16 residues. Per the germline V gene, CDR1 is LNHDA and CDR2 is SQIVND (reference sequence). CDR3 nucleotide sequence: TGTGCCAGTAGTACCTCTCACGACAGAACTGACAATGAGCAGTTCTTC. The encoded protein is CASSTSHDRTDNEQFF.

The chain has TRBV28 and TRBJ2-5, with TRBD1 matching 7 bases. This CDR3 contains 12 residues. J gave up 2 bases and V 6 bases, and 0 bases lay outside the gene matches. Germline-derived CDR1 and CDR2 are MDHEN and SYDVKM. CDR3 in amino acids: CASRTGQETQYF. The CDR3 DNA reads TGTGCCAGCAGGACAGGGCAAGAGACCCAGTACTTC.

J is TRBJ1-2 and V is TRBV18; TRBD1 matches 8 bases. The trim removed 4 bases at V and 8 bases at J, leaving 18 bases unmatched. The germline V gene encodes CDR1 KGHSH and CDR2 LQKENI. The CDR3 spans 17 residues. CDR3 region: CASSRQGQVAPTSGYTF. For the CDR3, the DNA is TGTGCCAGCTCACGGCAGGGACAGGTGGCCCCAACTAGCGGCTACACCTTC.

The chain recombines TRBV24-1 with TRBJ2-1, with 8 nucleotides matching TRBD2. Unmatched junction bases numbered 12, after V lost 9 bases and J lost 3 bases. The germline V gene encodes CDR1 KGHDR and CDR2 SFDVKD. This CDR3 comprises 16 residues. This CDR3 reads CATGGGSGEHYNEQFF. The CDR3 bases are TGTGCCACCGGCGGGGGTAGCGGGGAACACTACAATGAGCAGTTCTTC.